The 17 T cell receptor beta chains below were found in one sample sequenced in a study of T cell responses to AZD1222 COVID-19 vaccine. Generated by immunoSEQ multiplex PCR, the TCRdb table keeps only in-frame clones and is missing some. The data hold 150,000 to 160,000 clones, with 90% observed a single time. The sequencing here drew on peripheral blood, taken on day 0 of AZD1222 vaccination. These receptors were obtained from an adult in good health.

In its sample, this clone was seen once. This chain links TRBV9 with TRBJ2-2; no clear D. The V end lost 0 bases, the J end lost 3 bases, and 6 bases lay between the germline ends. CDR1 SGDLS and CDR2 YYNGEE come from the germline V gene. The CDR3 runs to 14 residues. Here the CDR3 reads CASSVGQHTGELFF. CDR3 DNA sequence: TGTGCCAGCAGCGTAGGGCAGCACACCGGGGAGCTGTTTTTT.

The CDR3 loop is CAIRGTRATGELFF. Here the CDR3 DNA reads TGTGCCATCAGGGGGACTAGAGCAACCGGGGAGCTGTTTTTT. The chain employs TRBV10-3 and TRBJ2-2, with TRBD2 identical over 8 bases. Germline trimming cut 6 bases from V and 5 bases from J; bases unmatched to any gene: 5. CDR1 and CDR2 from the germline V gene are ENHRY and SYGVKD. The CDR3 covers 14 residues.

The chain combines TRBV12-3 or TRBV12-4 with TRBJ1-2; a possible D gene is TRBD1 (6 bases). The CDR3 is made up of 13 amino acids. The ends were cut back, 3 bases at V and 7 bases at J, with 12 bases in the middle. The CDR3 sequence is CASSFELGGGYTF. In DNA, the CDR3 is TGTGCCAGCAGTTTTGAGTTAGGGGGTGGCTACACCTTC.

The rearrangement links TRBV11-2 to TRBJ2-7; either TRBD1 or TRBD2 may fit D (5 bases each). The CDR3 sequence is 14 residues long. V lost 2 bases and J lost 3, with 11 bases in between. The V gene's germline CDR1 is SGHAT and CDR2 FQNNGV. The CDR3 is CASSLSGRYYEQYF. The CDR3 DNA is TGTGCCAGCAGCTTATCGGGACGATACTACGAGCAGTACTTC.

The chain combines TRBV6-1 with TRBJ2-1; unclear D gene. The ends were cut back, 1 base at V and 4 bases at J, with 11 bases in the middle. The CDR3 consists of 15 residues. CDR1 and CDR2 (germline): MNHNS, SASEGT. The CDR3 reads CASSEDVVFYNEQFF. In nucleotides, the CDR3 is TGTGCCAGCAGTGAAGATGTGGTCTTTTACAATGAGCAGTTCTTC.

V usage is TRBV19 and J usage is TRBJ1-1; D remains ambiguous. CDR3 length: 15 amino acids. Trimming pared 0 bases from V and 4 bases from J, leaving 12 bases between. Germline loops: CDR1 LNHDA, CDR2 SQIVND (reference sequence). The chain's CDR3 is CASSIDQIQGTEAFF. CDR3 coding DNA: TGTGCCAGTAGTATAGACCAGATTCAAGGCACTGAAGCTTTCTTT.

The V and J genes are TRBV5-1 and TRBJ2-2; a possible D gene is TRBD1 (6 bases). The CDR3 runs 15 residues. Trimming cost V 2 bases and J 8 bases, with 16 bases left between them. Looked up from germline, CDR1 is SGHRS and CDR2 is YFSETQ. The CDR3 loop reads CASSFLSGAEGELFF. The CDR3 DNA follows: TGCGCCAGCAGCTTTTTATCAGGGGCTGAAGGGGAGCTGTTTTTT.

This rearrangement joins TRBV6-2 or TRBV6-3 to TRBJ1-5, with 7 bases fitting TRBD1. J lost 3 bases, V lost 5 bases, and 7 bases had no gene match. The CDR3 runs to 15 residues. Germline values: CDR1 MNHEY, CDR2 SVGEGT. CDR3 loop: CASSTGTATNQPQHF. CDR3 DNA sequence: TGTGCCAGCAGTACCGGGACAGCGACCAATCAGCCCCAGCATTTT.

The chain is built from TRBV5-1 and TRBJ1-6; D is undetermined. V was shortened by 3 bases and J by 2 bases, with 12 bases between the two germline ends. This CDR3 contains 16 residues. Germline V gives CDR1 SGHRS, CDR2 YFSETQ. The CDR3 DNA sequence: TGCGCCAGCAGCTGGATTCCAGGAGCCTATAATTCACCCCTCCACTTT. This codes for CASSWIPGAYNSPLHF.

The V call is TRBV3-1 (or the pseudogene TRBV3-2), the J call TRBJ1-6; weak D call: TRBD1 (6 bases). CDR1 and CDR2 from the germline V gene are LGHDT and YNNKEL (reference sequence). The germline V and J ends were trimmed by 0 bases and 12 bases, with 6 bases remaining between them. The CDR3 is 12 residues long. The CDR3 spells CASSQEQGPLHF. In DNA form, the CDR3 reads TGTGCCAGCAGCCAAGAACAGGGACCCCTCCACTTT.

The chain combines TRBV5-6 with TRBJ2-1, with D unresolved. Germline CDR1 is SGHDT and CDR2 is YYEEEE. The CDR3 loop spans 16 amino acids. Trimming removed 3 bases from V and 0 bases from J, with 13 bases in between. The CDR3 is CASSWSVQSSYNEQFF. In nucleotides, the CDR3 is TGTGCCAGCAGCTGGTCGGTACAGAGCTCCTACAATGAGCAGTTCTTC.

The rearrangement uses TRBV5-1 and TRBJ2-5, with D tentatively TRBD2 (6 bases). The length of the CDR3 is 13 residues. Germline CDR1 reads SGHRS; CDR2 reads YFSETQ. The V end was cut by 4 bases, the J end by 5 bases, with 12 bases between. CDR3 coding DNA: TGCGCCAGCAGCCAGGAGGGGAGGGAGACCCAGTACTTC. Its protein product is CASSQEGRETQYF.

This clone was observed a handful of times. The CDR3, as DNA: TGTGCCAGCAGCCAAAGGGGTCAGCCCCAGCATTTT. Translation gives CASSQRGQPQHF. The V and J genes are TRBV3-1 (or the pseudogene TRBV3-2) and TRBJ1-5; the D gene is possibly TRBD1 (5 bases). Germline V lookup: CDR1 LGHDT, CDR2 YNNKEL (reference sequence). This CDR3 comprises 12 residues. Trimming took 2 bases from V and 6 from J, leaving 5 bases between them.

The rearrangement links TRBV9 to TRBJ2-3; D uncertain. From germline, CDR1 is SGDLS and CDR2 YYNGEE. The CDR3 has 15 residues. The germline V and J ends were trimmed by 2 bases and 4 bases, with 14 bases remaining between them. The CDR3 nucleotides are TGTGCCAGCAGCGTTCGGGCTGTTTCAGCAGATACGCAGTATTTT. Translation gives CASSVRAVSADTQYF.

The rearrangement joins TRBV5-5 to TRBJ1-5; D not certain. This CDR3 spans 17 amino acids. The germline V gene has CDR1 SGHKS and CDR2 YYEKEE (reference sequence). Trimming shortened V by 2 bases and J by 0 bases, and 15 bases separated the two germline ends. CDR3 sequence: CASSLFAAITSNQPQHF. The CDR3 nucleotides are TGTGCCAGCAGCTTATTTGCGGCGATAACTAGCAATCAGCCCCAGCATTTT.

The V gene is TRBV6-5, the J gene TRBJ2-7; D is unresolved. V was cut by 7 bases and J by 3 bases, with 7 bases left in between. CDR1 and CDR2 from the germline V gene are MNHEY and SVGAGI. CDR3 length equals 11 residues. DNA for the CDR3: TGTGCCAGCATATCTAGCTACGAGCAGTACTTC. Encoded protein: CASISSYEQYF.

The CDR3 loop is CASSFWDRVSYNEQFF. The CDR3 DNA sequence: TGTGCCAGCAGTTTTTGGGACAGAGTCTCCTACAATGAGCAGTTCTTC. The chain uses TRBV28 and TRBJ2-1; 7 nucleotides match TRBD1. The trim removed 3 bases at V and 0 bases at J, leaving 5 bases unmatched. This CDR3 has 16 residues. Germline-derived CDR1 and CDR2 are MDHEN and SYDVKM.